A selection of T cell receptor beta chains follows, all from one sample in a study of T cell responses to AZD1222 COVID-19 vaccine. Method: immunoSEQ multiplex PCR; TCRdb's copy keeps in-frame clones and lacks some. The sample includes under 95,000 clones, around 90% of them seen just once. The source material was peripheral blood, sampled on day 0 of AZD1222 vaccination. These receptors were collected from an adult in good health. Both conserved end residues are trimmed from each CDR3. A D gene is named only where the DNA matches it firmly.

length	V	J	D	CDR3
10	TRBV7-6	TRBJ2-5	NA	ASSMYQETQY
10	TRBV2	TRBJ1-1	NA	ASTLGGTEAF
11	TRBV6-5	TRBJ1-1	NA	ASSYWGNTEAF
11	TRBV5-6	TRBJ2-7	NA	ASSLWDISEQY
15	TRBV9	TRBJ2-1	TRBD2	ASSVTSGGSSYNEQF
11	TRBV6-5	TRBJ2-7	NA	ASMGDGPYEQY
13	TRBV5-1	TRBJ1-2	NA	ASSSTGPDRYGYT
13	TRBV6-5	TRBJ1-5	NA	ASSYGQGSNQPQH
16	TRBV6-2/TRBV6-3	TRBJ1-4	NA	ASSYSITVGGSGEKLF
12	TRBV7-7	TRBJ2-7	TRBD1	ASSQDRGSYEQY
11	TRBV2	TRBJ2-7	TRBD2	ASRTGLASEQY
13	TRBV27	TRBJ2-1	TRBD2	ASSRAGLNFREQF
11	TRBV2	TRBJ1-2	NA	ASSEGADYGYT
12	TRBV7-2	TRBJ1-3	NA	ASSPDSSGNTIY
11	TRBV12-3/TRBV12-4	TRBJ1-6	NA	ASSRDINSPLH
13	TRBV6-5	TRBJ2-5	TRBD2	ASGGAGAIQETQY
12	TRBV6-5	TRBJ1-2	TRBD1	ASRTGGSHYGYT
11	TRBV7-2	TRBJ2-7	NA	ASSSGVGYEQY
15	TRBV9	TRBJ1-5	NA	ASSVGVVGTANQPQH
15	TRBV15	TRBJ1-3	TRBD1	ATSRDLEGARGNTIY
15	TRBV4-1	TRBJ2-7	TRBD2	ASSQVPKGTSVHEQY
11	TRBV20-1	TRBJ2-1	TRBD1	SASKDRGDEQF
15	TRBV9	TRBJ2-4	TRBD2	ASSPRSGGASRDIQY
12	TRBV9	TRBJ2-7	TRBD1	ASSEWDSAYEQY
11	TRBV11-3	TRBJ2-7	NA	ASSSPPETEQY
12	TRBV11-1	TRBJ2-2	NA	ASSLAKYTGELF
12	TRBV6-2/TRBV6-3	TRBJ2-4	NA	ASSRTGRANIQY
10	TRBV25-1	TRBJ1-6	NA	ASSERPRALH
12	TRBV9	TRBJ2-7	NA	ASSPSPGSYEQY
13	TRBV11-3	TRBJ2-7	TRBD2	ASSFQAGADYEQY
12	TRBV19	TRBJ2-3	NA	ASSDWASTDTQY
12	TRBV15	TRBJ2-7	TRBD1	ATSTTGAGYEQY
11	TRBV6-5	TRBJ2-1	TRBD1	ASSFTGGGEQF
12	TRBV5-1	TRBJ1-1	NA	ASSLATVNTEAF
13	TRBV7-2	TRBJ2-7	TRBD2	ASSISGGVSYEQY
13	TRBV4-3	TRBJ2-1	NA	ASSPEDGTYNEQF
13	TRBV15	TRBJ2-6	NA	ATSRDQLGANVLT